Presented here are 31 T cell receptor beta chains from one specimen sequenced in a study of T-cell reconstitution after alpha-beta-depleted transplantation in children. TCRbeta library preparation incorporated unique molecular identifiers. TCRdb re-derived calls from the PCR reads in MiXCR, one entry per CDR3 protein. This table has about a million distinct CDR3 sequences, about 29% appearing once. Specimen: PBMCs, mostly from graft donor cells, collected 360 days after TCRalphabeta/CD19-depleted stem cell transplant. The receptors shown here come from a boy less than two years old who had a stem cell transplant for SCID, so the T cells may come from the graft donor.

The chain carries TRBV7-2 and TRBJ2-1; TRBD2 aligns across 12 bases. The CDR3 sequence is 18 residues long. The V gene end was trimmed by 1 base and the J gene end by 0 bases; junction bases not matched to a gene: 4. The germline CDR1 and CDR2 sequences are SGHTA and FQGNSA. The chain's CDR3 is CASSLVLAGGRSYNEQFF. In DNA form, the CDR3 reads TGTGCCAGCAGCTTAGTGCTAGCGGGGGGGCGCTCCTACAATGAGCAGTTCTTC.

This clonotype was seen a handful of times. The chain employs TRBV2 and TRBJ2-4, with TRBD1 identical over 8 bases. CDR3 length: 17 amino acids. J was trimmed by 0 bases and V by 1 base; bases with no gene match: 5. The germline V gene encodes CDR1 SNHLY and CDR2 FYNNEI. Here the CDR3 reads CASSEGRGHPAKNIQYF. CDR3 DNA sequence: TGTGCCAGCAGTGAAGGCAGGGGGCACCCAGCCAAAAACATTCAGTACTTC.

This chain uses TRBV4-1 with TRBJ2-1; TRBD1 matches 7 bases. Germline assignment: CDR1 MGHRA and CDR2 YSYEKL. There are 17 residues in the CDR3. V shed 0 bases and J 5 bases; nucleotides not matched to a gene: 10. CDR3 sequence (DNA): TGCGCCAGCAGCCAAGACAGAGAGGGACAGCAAGACAATGAGCAGTTCTTC. Encoded protein: CASSQDREGQQDNEQFF.

The V call is TRBV10-3, the J call TRBJ1-2; no firm D call. The CDR3 consists of 13 residues. Germline-derived CDR1 and CDR2 are ENHRY and SYGVKD. The V and J ends lost 2 bases and 6 bases respectively, with 10 bases between them. CDR3 bases: TGTGCCATCAGTGAGGCGGGGATGGATGGCTACACCTTC. Its protein is CAISEAGMDGYTF.

The chain uses TRBV7-6 and TRBJ1-2; TRBD1 agrees at 8 bases. The CDR3 sequence is 14 residues long. The germline V gene encodes CDR1 SGHVS and CDR2 FNYEAQ. J gave up 5 bases and V 5 bases, and 7 bases lay outside the gene matches. CDR3 amino acids: CASSPRTGMYGYTF. DNA of the CDR3: TGTGCCAGCAGCCCAAGGACAGGGATGTATGGCTACACCTTC.

The chain carries TRBV9 and TRBJ2-4; tentatively, D is TRBD2 (6 bases). V lost 3 bases to trimming and J lost 9 bases, with 22 bases between them. Germline V gene lookup returns CDR1 SGDLS and CDR2 YYNGEE. This CDR3 comprises 16 residues. Written as DNA, the CDR3 is TGTGCCAGCAGCGGTGGGGAGGAGGGCACAAAAGTCATTCAGTACTTC. Residues: CASSGGEEGTKVIQYF. Complete variable domain (other parts from reference TRBV9 and TRBJ2-4): DSGVTQTPKHLITATGQRVTLRCSPRSGDLSVYWYQQSLDQGLQFLIQYYNGEERAKGNILERFSAQQFPDLHSELNLSSLELGDSALYFCASSGGEEGTKVIQYFGAGTRLSVL.

In its sample, this clonotype was seen many times. V gene TRBV28 combines with J gene TRBJ2-4; D possibly corresponds to TRBD1 (6 bases). The CDR3 has 13 residues. Trimming cost V 9 bases and J 3 bases, with 12 bases left between them. Germline V gene data show CDR1 as MDHEN and CDR2 as SYDVKM. The CDR3 DNA follows: TGTGCCAGTTCGGACAGTGGCAAAAACATTCAGTACTTC. It yields the protein CASSDSGKNIQYF.

This chain joins TRBV18 and TRBJ2-5; 8 bases fit TRBD1. The V and J ends lost 1 base and 5 bases, in that order; junction bases with no gene match: 15. The CDR3 sequence is 18 residues long. Germline CDR1 KGHSH, CDR2 LQKENI. The CDR3 DNA reads TGTGCCAGCTCACCACTTCCATCCTTGGGACAGGTCGGGGAGACCCAGTACTTC. It is translated as CASSPLPSLGQVGETQYF.

V usage is TRBV4-3 and J usage is TRBJ2-5; D is perhaps TRBD1 or TRBD2 (5 bases each). Germline V gene sequence: CDR1 LGHNA, CDR2 YSLEER. Between the trimmed V and J ends, which lost 1 base and 0 bases, there was a span of 12 bases. This CDR3 spans 16 amino acids. As DNA, the CDR3 is TGCGCCAGCAGCCAAGGAGGGGCGAGGGACCAAGAGACCCAGTACTTC. The encoded protein is CASSQGGARDQETQYF.

This clonotype has a handful of counts. The chain employs TRBV29-1 and TRBJ2-3, with D hard to call. Germline V gives CDR1 SQVTM, CDR2 ANQGSEA. The CDR3 spans 12 residues. V was pared by 1 base and J by 4 bases, with 6 bases between. The CDR3 region has the DNA TGCAGCGTTGAAGCACAGTCAGATACGCAGTATTTT. Translating it yields CSVEAQSDTQYF.

This clonotype has just a few counts. The chain couples TRBV29-1 to TRBJ1-1; 8 nucleotides line up with TRBD1. Germline CDR1 reads SQVTM; CDR2 reads ANQGSEA. This CDR3 is 12 amino acids long. J gave up 6 bases and V 5 bases, and 5 bases lay outside the gene matches. CDR3 bases: TGCAGCGTTTCCCGGACAGGGTCTGAAGCTTTCTTT. Translating it yields CSVSRTGSEAFF.

This clonotype was seen only a few times. The rearrangement joins TRBV28 to TRBJ1-2, with a possible D match to TRBD1 (6 bases). The CDR3 extends over 14 amino acids. Per germline, CDR1 MDHEN and CDR2 SYDVKM. V lost 1 base and J lost 7, with 13 bases in between. The CDR3 region is CASSLSYRAGGYTF. CDR3 sequence (DNA): TGTGCCAGCAGTTTATCGTACAGGGCGGGTGGCTACACCTTC.

The gene calls are TRBV6-5 and TRBJ2-7, with D perhaps matching TRBD1 (6 bases). Germline V lookup: CDR1 MNHEY, CDR2 SVGAGI. CDR3 length: 14 amino acids. The germline V and J ends were trimmed by 7 bases and 0 bases, with 13 bases remaining between them. Here the CDR3 reads CASTPGQYSYEQYF. Here the CDR3 DNA reads TGTGCCAGCACGCCGGGACAATACTCCTACGAGCAGTACTTC.

This clonotype was seen at least ten times. The rearrangement links TRBV7-6 to TRBJ1-5, with TRBD1 matching 8 bases. V lost 5 bases, J lost 6 bases, and 9 bases stayed unmatched. Germline lookup yields CDR1 SGHVS and CDR2 FNYEAQ. The CDR3 spans 15 residues. The CDR3 nucleotides are TGTGCCAGCAGCCTAGGACAGGGAAGTATTCAGCCCCAGCATTTT. It yields the protein CASSLGQGSIQPQHF. The whole variable domain, remainder taken from reference TRBV7-6 and TRBJ1-5, is GAGVSQSPRYKVTKRGQDVALRCDPISGHVSLYWYRQALGQGPEFLTYFNYEAQQDKSGLPNDRFSAERPEGSISTLTIQRTEQRDSAMYRCASSLGQGSIQPQHFGDGTRLSIL.

The chain couples TRBV12-3 or TRBV12-4 to TRBJ1-3; D not resolved. The CDR3 runs to 11 residues. Trimming pared 3 bases from V and 7 bases from J, leaving 4 bases between. The CDR3 sequence is CASSLENTIYF. The CDR3 DNA follows: TGTGCCAGCAGTTTGGAGAACACCATATATTTT.

The chain joins TRBV28 to TRBJ2-3; 8 nucleotides align to TRBD2. Unmatched junction bases numbered 4, after V lost 6 bases and J lost 2 bases. This CDR3 region has 14 residues. Germline V gene lookup returns CDR1 MDHEN and CDR2 SYDVKM. CDR3 coding DNA: TGTGCCAGCAGGCCGGGGGGGCCCACAGATACGCAGTATTTT. It yields the protein CASRPGGPTDTQYF.

The gene calls are TRBV20-1 and TRBJ2-7; weak D call: TRBD2 (6 bases). Germline V gene data show CDR1 as DFQATT and CDR2 as SNEGSKA (reference sequence). The CDR3 covers 16 residues. V was pared by 6 bases and J by 1 base, with 22 bases between. In nucleotides, the CDR3 is TGCAGTGCGGCGATTTACGGCGCGGGGTGGTCCTACGAGCAGTACTTC. It is translated as CSAAIYGAGWSYEQYF.

The V call is TRBV20-1, the J call TRBJ2-7; no clear D gene. The CDR3 contains 13 residues. CDR1 and CDR2 (germline): DFQATT, SNEGSKA (reference sequence). V lost 6 bases, J lost 2 bases, and 14 bases lay in between. CDR3: CSANPSIPYEQYF. The CDR3 DNA reads as TGCAGTGCCAATCCTAGTATTCCCTACGAGCAGTACTTC.

The V gene is TRBV5-3, the J gene TRBJ1-1; D is ambiguous. TRBV5-3 has ORF status, its function being uncertain. V dropped 10 bases and J dropped 5 bases, with 24 bases sitting between them. The CDR3 spans 15 residues. DNA for the CDR3: TGTGCCGGGTGCTTGTTTGCGGGTATGGGGACTGAAGCTTTCTTT. This translates into CAGCLFAGMGTEAFF.

The chain is built from TRBV6-1 and TRBJ1-2; D gene ambiguous. The V and J ends lost 5 bases and 5 bases respectively, with 15 bases between them. This CDR3 is built from 14 residues. Germline V gene data show CDR1 as MNHNS and CDR2 as SASEGT. This CDR3 reads CASSPRGSAYGYTF. CDR3 nucleotides: TGTGCCAGCAGTCCCCGAGGCAGTGCTTATGGCTACACCTTC.

The rearrangement uses TRBV12-3 or TRBV12-4 and TRBJ1-2; maybe TRBD1 (6 bases). V lost 3 bases and J lost 8, with 13 bases in between. The CDR3 is 13 amino acids. CDR3 sequence reads: CASSFSQGGGYTF. The DNA for the CDR3 is TGTGCCAGCAGTTTTTCCCAAGGGGGAGGCTACACCTTC.

This clonotype came up a few times. V usage is TRBV6-5 and J usage is TRBJ1-3; tentative D call: TRBD1 (5 bases). The CDR3 has 16 amino acids. Trimming removed 0 bases from V and 4 bases from J, with 13 bases in between. Per germline, CDR1 MNHEY and CDR2 SVGAGI. CDR3 sequence reads: CASSYSIIRAGNTIYF. CDR3 bases: TGTGCCAGCAGTTACTCGATCATCAGGGCAGGAAACACCATATATTTT.

The CDR3 is CASSPGPDYEQYF. CDR3 coding DNA: TGTGCCAGCAGCCCGGGACCTGACTACGAGCAGTACTTC. The V gene is TRBV5-6, the J gene TRBJ2-7; D may match TRBD1 or TRBD2 (5 bases each). The CDR3 runs to 13 residues. The germline V and J ends were trimmed by 4 bases and 3 bases, with 11 bases remaining between them. From germline, CDR1 is SGHDT and CDR2 YYEEEE.

The J gene is TRBJ2-2, the V gene TRBV15; 10 positions agree with TRBD1. Per the germline V gene, CDR1 is LNHNV and CDR2 is YYDKDF (reference sequence). Trimming cost V 0 bases and J 6 bases; bases outside gene matches: 7. The CDR3 is 17 amino acids. This chain's CDR3 is CATSREWTGGTAGELFF. CDR3 coding DNA: TGTGCCACCAGCAGAGAATGGACAGGGGGGACGGCCGGGGAGCTGTTTTTT. The full variable domain, rest sourced from reference TRBV15 and TRBJ2-2, is DAMVIQNPRYQVTQFGKPVTLSCSQTLNHNVMYWYQQKSSQAPKLLFHYYDKDFNNEADTPDNFQSRRPNTSFCFLDIRSPGLGDTAMYLCATSREWTGGTAGELFFGEGSRLTVL.

This clonotype was found a few times. V and J are TRBV2 and TRBJ2-7; TRBD2 aligns across 7 bases. The CDR3 is made up of 15 amino acids. After removal of 7 bases from V and 1 base from J, the junction contained 10 bases not matched to a gene. The germline CDR1 and CDR2 sequences are SNHLY and FYNNEI. The CDR3 is CASTTVGGMSYEQYF. The CDR3 coding sequence is TGTGCCAGCACCACTGTGGGGGGGATGTCCTACGAGCAGTACTTC.

This clonotype was seen many times. The gene calls are TRBV11-2 and TRBJ2-1; 7 bases are a match to TRBD2. The trim removed 0 bases at V and 0 bases at J, leaving 2 bases unmatched. CDR1 is SGHAT, CDR2 FQNNGV, per germline. The CDR3 totals 16 residues. Here the CDR3 DNA reads TGTGCCAGCAGCTTAGAATTAGCGGGCTCCTACAATGAGCAGTTCTTC. Translation: CASSLELAGSYNEQFF.

The V gene is TRBV9, the J gene TRBJ2-3; a possible D gene is TRBD1 (5 bases). The V end lost 5 bases, the J end lost 5 bases, and 18 bases lay between the germline ends. The CDR3 totals 15 residues. Germline CDR1 SGDLS, CDR2 YYNGEE. CDR3 protein: CASRPTGVPGDTQYF. The CDR3 DNA follows: TGTGCCAGCAGACCTACAGGCGTCCCAGGAGATACGCAGTATTTT.

This clonotype showed up just a few times. The J gene is TRBJ2-3, the V gene TRBV15, with D perhaps given as TRBD1 or TRBD2 (6 bases each). The ends were cut back, 8 bases at V and 1 base at J, with 19 bases in the middle. CDR3 length: 16 residues. The germline CDR1 and CDR2 sequences are LNHNV and YYDKDF (reference sequence). CDR3 sequence: CATRKAGGLGTDTQYF. Written as DNA, the CDR3 is TGTGCCACCCGCAAGGCCGGGGGCCTCGGCACAGATACGCAGTATTTT.

The chain employs TRBV6-5 and TRBJ2-7; no reliable D call. The CDR3 runs 14 residues. V shed 2 bases and J shed 4 bases, with 12 bases lying between them. Germline V gives CDR1 MNHEY, CDR2 SVGAGI. CDR3 DNA sequence: TGTGCCAGCAGTTACGGGGTCTCTAATTACGAGCAGTACTTC. Protein sequence: CASSYGVSNYEQYF.

This clonotype was found a few times. The chain employs TRBV20-1 and TRBJ2-3, with 12 nucleotides matching TRBD2. V shed 6 bases and J 8 bases; nucleotides not matched to a gene: 6. This CDR3 is built from 13 residues. Germline lookup yields CDR1 DFQATT and CDR2 SNEGSKA (reference sequence). Here the CDR3 reads CSARLAGGRTQYF. The CDR3, as DNA: TGCAGTGCCAGGCTAGCGGGGGGGCGTACGCAGTATTTT.

This chain joins TRBV12-3 or TRBV12-4 and TRBJ2-7; D possibly matches TRBD1 or TRBD2 (5 bases each). The CDR3 length is 15 residues. The ends were cut back, 4 bases at V and 4 bases at J, with 17 bases in the middle. CDR3 nucleotides: TGTGCCAGCAGTTCCACGGGACGGTTGTCTTACGAGCAGTACTTC. As protein: CASSSTGRLSYEQYF.